The clone carrying this TCR beta chain showed up just a few times. This entry belongs to a study of blood T cell repertoires in COVID-19. Overall study: Samples came from the United States, Italy and Spain, spanning acute and convalescent COVID-19. PBMCs, B-cell-depleted T cells, or T cells provided the cDNA or gDNA that made up the material.

V was clipped by 3 bases and J by 3 bases; unmatched bases: 5. The CDR3 totals 14 residues. From germline, CDR1 is MNHEY and CDR2 SVGAGI. This table comes from immunoSEQ multiplex PCR, and its TCRdb copy is limited to in-frame clones, with some not included. Here the sample spans 70,000 or so clones, under 85% being singletons. The chain uses TRBV6-5 and TRBJ2-7; 7 nucleotides line up with TRBD1. The receptor comes from a man aged 55-75 years with acute or convalescent COVID-19. The sequenced sample was peripheral blood. The CDR3 DNA reads TGTGCCAGCAGTTATACAGGGGTCGGCTACGAGCAGTACTTC. Translated: CASSYTGVGYEQYF.